This T cell receptor beta chain is drawn from a study of shared clonotypes between healthy human individuals. Method: immunoSEQ multiplex PCR; TCRdb's copy keeps in-frame clones and lacks some. Of some 2,000,000 clones in the sample, 85% to 95% are singletons; the top ten hold more than 0.1%. Germline V CDR1 and CDR2: MDHEN, SYDVKM. The CDR3 is 14 amino acids. V was pared by 7 bases and J by 0 bases, with 10 bases between. The genes are TRBV28 and TRBJ1-5; the D gene is possibly TRBD1 (5 bases). The clonotype comes from a man younger than 35 in good health. The specimen sequenced was naive CD4+ T cells sorted from blood. This sample's subset: CD45RA+ positively selected. CDR3 nucleotides: TGTGCCAGCACCCGGACATCTAGCAATCAGCCCCAGCATTTT. It codes for CASTRTSSNQPQHF.